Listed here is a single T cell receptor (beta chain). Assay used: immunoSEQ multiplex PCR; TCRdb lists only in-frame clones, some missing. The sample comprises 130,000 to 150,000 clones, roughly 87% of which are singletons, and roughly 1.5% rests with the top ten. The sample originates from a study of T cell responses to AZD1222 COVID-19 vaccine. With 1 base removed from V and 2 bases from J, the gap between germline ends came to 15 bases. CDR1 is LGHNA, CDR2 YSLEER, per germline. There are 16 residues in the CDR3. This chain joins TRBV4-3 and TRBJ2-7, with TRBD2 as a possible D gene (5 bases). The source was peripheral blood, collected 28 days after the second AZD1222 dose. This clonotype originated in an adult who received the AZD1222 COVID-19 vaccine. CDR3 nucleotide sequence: TGCGCCAGCAGCCAAGTAATGGGAGCCGGGACCTACGAGCAGTACTTC. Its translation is CASSQVMGAGTYEQYF.